This is a list of T cell receptor beta chains from one sample in a study of early T cells in non-severe SARS-CoV-2 infection. Using its own MiXCR run on the 5' RACE reads, TCRdb lists one record per CDR3 protein. This sample has some 80,000 distinct CDR3 sequences, with about 5% found just once. The starting material was whole blood, obtained at baseline. The source is an adult who was a healthcare worker with PCR-confirmed SARS-CoV-2 infection or an uninfected control (not recorded which). The CDR3 runs from the conserved cysteine through the conserved F or W. Fields, in order: CDR3 protein, CDR3 DNA, CDR3 length, J gene, clone size, D gene, V gene. A D gene is named only where the DNA matches it firmly. Not all rows give a size; the values are once, few, many and, for expanded clones, a class.

CDR3 protein: CASRGTDGRDTEAFF
CDR3 DNA: TGTGCCAGCAGGGGTACGGACGGCCGGGACACTGAAGCTTTCTTT
CDR3 length: 15
J gene: TRBJ1-1
clone size: few
D gene: NA
V gene: TRBV28

CDR3 protein: CASSARPGVTNEKLFF
CDR3 DNA: TGTGCCAGCAGCGCCAGACCCGGGGTAACTAATGAAAAACTGTTTTTT
CDR3 length: 16
J gene: TRBJ1-4
clone size: few
D gene: NA
V gene: TRBV9

CDR3 protein: CASSSPIGTGERNYGYTF
CDR3 DNA: TGTGCCAGCAGTTCCCCCATAGGGACGGGCGAACGGAACTATGGCTACACCTTC
CDR3 length: 18
J gene: TRBJ1-2
clone size: NA
D gene: NA
V gene: TRBV6-2/TRBV6-3

CDR3 protein: CASSQVGVASGTRTQYF
CDR3 DNA: TGTGCCAGCAGCCAAGTAGGAGTGGCTAGCGGGACGCGGACCCAGTACTTC
CDR3 length: 17
J gene: TRBJ2-5
clone size: many
D gene: TRBD2
V gene: TRBV4-2

CDR3 protein: CASALRVMSTDTQYF
CDR3 DNA: TGTGCCAGCGCTCTTAGGGTGATGAGCACAGATACGCAGTATTTT
CDR3 length: 15
J gene: TRBJ2-3
clone size: many
D gene: NA
V gene: TRBV27

CDR3 protein: CSARGGQVNEKLFF
CDR3 DNA: TGCAGTGCTAGAGGTGGGCAGGTTAATGAAAAACTGTTTTTT
CDR3 length: 14
J gene: TRBJ1-4
clone size: many
D gene: NA
V gene: TRBV20-1

CDR3 protein: CASLPVSAGLSSYEQYF
CDR3 DNA: TGTGCCAGCCTCCCAGTATCAGCTGGCCTCAGCTCCTACGAGCAGTACTTC
CDR3 length: 17
J gene: TRBJ2-7
clone size: many
D gene: NA
V gene: TRBV13

CDR3 protein: CATQKDREYYGYTF
CDR3 DNA: TGTGCCACCCAGAAGGACAGGGAGTACTATGGCTACACCTTC
CDR3 length: 14
J gene: TRBJ1-2
clone size: NA
D gene: TRBD1
V gene: TRBV2

CDR3 protein: CASSFRGILSNQPQHF
CDR3 DNA: TGTGCCAGCAGTTTCCGGGGCATTCTTAGCAATCAGCCCCAGCATTTT
CDR3 length: 16
J gene: TRBJ1-5
clone size: many
D gene: NA
V gene: TRBV28

CDR3 protein: CSAWDSKPNQPQHF
CDR3 DNA: TGCAGCGCATGGGACAGCAAACCCAATCAGCCCCAGCATTTT
CDR3 length: 14
J gene: TRBJ1-5
clone size: NA
D gene: TRBD1
V gene: TRBV29-1

CDR3 protein: CSAHPGTGSYGYTF
CDR3 DNA: TGCAGTGCACACCCCGGGACAGGGAGCTATGGCTACACCTTC
CDR3 length: 14
J gene: TRBJ1-2
clone size: many
D gene: TRBD1
V gene: TRBV20-1

CDR3 protein: CASRGLAGLNSTDTQYF
CDR3 DNA: TGCGCCAGCCGAGGACTAGCGGGGTTAAATAGCACAGATACGCAGTATTTT
CDR3 length: 17
J gene: TRBJ2-3
clone size: NA
D gene: TRBD2
V gene: TRBV5-1

CDR3 protein: CASSLAPGPQETQYF
CDR3 DNA: TGTGCCAGCAGCTTGGCTCCAGGGCCCCAAGAGACCCAGTACTTC
CDR3 length: 15
J gene: TRBJ2-5
clone size: NA
D gene: NA
V gene: TRBV5-5

CDR3 protein: CASSLGQWDGYTF
CDR3 DNA: TGTGCCAGCAGCTTGGGACAGTGGGATGGCTACACCTTC
CDR3 length: 13
J gene: TRBJ1-2
clone size: many
D gene: TRBD1
V gene: TRBV7-2

CDR3 protein: CASSLDYSTDTQYF
CDR3 DNA: TGCGCCAGCAGCTTGGACTATAGCACAGATACGCAGTATTTT
CDR3 length: 14
J gene: TRBJ2-3
clone size: few
D gene: NA
V gene: TRBV5-1

CDR3 protein: CASSFESSGSYEQYF
CDR3 DNA: TGTGCCAGCAGCTTCGAGTCTAGCGGGAGCTACGAGCAGTACTTC
CDR3 length: 15
J gene: TRBJ2-7
clone size: many
D gene: TRBD2
V gene: TRBV5-4

CDR3 protein: CASSQDLGQLTDTQYF
CDR3 DNA: TGTGCCAGCAGCCAAGATCTAGGACAACTCACAGATACGCAGTATTTT
CDR3 length: 16
J gene: TRBJ2-3
clone size: many
D gene: NA
V gene: TRBV4-2

CDR3 protein: CASNEGFETQYF
CDR3 DNA: TGTGCCAGCAACGAGGGGTTCGAGACCCAGTACTTC
CDR3 length: 12
J gene: TRBJ2-5
clone size: NA
D gene: NA
V gene: TRBV11-2

CDR3 protein: CASSQQAGGADTQYF
CDR3 DNA: TGCGCCAGCAGCCAGCAAGCGGGAGGGGCAGATACGCAGTATTTT
CDR3 length: 15
J gene: TRBJ2-3
clone size: few
D gene: TRBD2
V gene: TRBV4-1

CDR3 protein: CASSLKLSSGANVLTF
CDR3 DNA: TGTGCCAGCAGTTTGAAACTGAGCTCTGGGGCCAACGTCCTGACTTTC
CDR3 length: 16
J gene: TRBJ2-6
clone size: many
D gene: NA
V gene: TRBV28

CDR3 protein: CASSLDPSGTSTDTQYF
CDR3 DNA: TGTGCCAGCAGCTTAGACCCTAGCGGGACTAGCACAGATACGCAGTATTTT
CDR3 length: 17
J gene: TRBJ2-3
clone size: few
D gene: TRBD2
V gene: TRBV7-6

CDR3 protein: CASSLWPGTAGNSPLHF
CDR3 DNA: TGTGCCAGCAGTTTATGGCCCGGGACAGCCGGCAATTCACCCCTCCACTTT
CDR3 length: 17
J gene: TRBJ1-6
clone size: NA
D gene: TRBD1
V gene: TRBV27

CDR3 protein: CASSLYPGGKTQYF
CDR3 DNA: TGCGCCAGCAGCTTGTATCCGGGAGGGAAGACCCAGTACTTC
CDR3 length: 14
J gene: TRBJ2-5
clone size: NA
D gene: TRBD2
V gene: TRBV5-1

CDR3 protein: CASSQAGMETQYF
CDR3 DNA: TGTGCCAGCAGCCAAGCAGGGATGGAGACCCAGTACTTC
CDR3 length: 13
J gene: TRBJ2-5
clone size: NA
D gene: NA
V gene: TRBV3-1

CDR3 protein: CATSDVDRGPRNEQFF
CDR3 DNA: TGTGCCACCAGTGATGTGGACAGGGGGCCCCGGAATGAGCAGTTCTTC
CDR3 length: 16
J gene: TRBJ2-1
clone size: many
D gene: TRBD1
V gene: TRBV24-1

CDR3 protein: CASSIGTLPETQYF
CDR3 DNA: TGTGCCAGTAGTATCGGGACCCTCCCGGAGACCCAGTACTTC
CDR3 length: 14
J gene: TRBJ2-5
clone size: few
D gene: NA
V gene: TRBV19

CDR3 protein: CASSYQGTTEAFF
CDR3 DNA: TGTGCCAGCAGTTACCAGGGGACCACTGAAGCTTTCTTT
CDR3 length: 13
J gene: TRBJ1-1
clone size: NA
D gene: NA
V gene: TRBV6-2/TRBV6-3

CDR3 protein: CASGQEDSYEQYF
CDR3 DNA: TGTGCCAGCGGTCAAGAGGATTCCTACGAGCAGTACTTC
CDR3 length: 13
J gene: TRBJ2-7
clone size: few
D gene: NA
V gene: TRBV28

CDR3 protein: CASSLGAQGLAYNEQFF
CDR3 DNA: TGCGCCAGCAGCTTGGGGGCCCAGGGGCTGGCCTACAATGAGCAGTTCTTC
CDR3 length: 17
J gene: TRBJ2-1
clone size: NA
D gene: NA
V gene: TRBV5-1

CDR3 protein: CSARDMRQGWNNEQFF
CDR3 DNA: TGCAGTGCTAGAGATATGCGGCAGGGGTGGAACAATGAGCAGTTCTTC
CDR3 length: 16
J gene: TRBJ2-1
clone size: few
D gene: NA
V gene: TRBV20-1

CDR3 protein: CASSYSTWGSRTDTQYF
CDR3 DNA: TGTGCCAGCAGTTACTCGACGTGGGGTTCACGCACAGATACGCAGTATTTT
CDR3 length: 17
J gene: TRBJ2-3
clone size: many
D gene: NA
V gene: TRBV6-5

CDR3 protein: CASSLSAVNYGYTF
CDR3 DNA: TGTGCCAGCAGCTTGTCAGCAGTCAACTATGGCTACACCTTC
CDR3 length: 14
J gene: TRBJ1-2
clone size: many
D gene: NA
V gene: TRBV5-5

CDR3 protein: CASSQENREQYF
CDR3 DNA: TGTGCCAGCAGCCAAGAAAACCGGGAGCAGTACTTC
CDR3 length: 12
J gene: TRBJ2-7
clone size: many
D gene: NA
V gene: TRBV14

CDR3 protein: CSALPRTSGAQYEQYF
CDR3 DNA: TGCAGTGCCCTACCCCGGACTAGCGGAGCCCAATACGAGCAGTACTTC
CDR3 length: 16
J gene: TRBJ2-7
clone size: many
D gene: TRBD2
V gene: TRBV20-1

CDR3 protein: CASSPRTGSYNEQFF
CDR3 DNA: TGTGCCAGCTCACCAAGGACAGGGTCCTACAATGAGCAGTTCTTC
CDR3 length: 15
J gene: TRBJ2-1
clone size: NA
D gene: TRBD1
V gene: TRBV18

CDR3 protein: CASSLATADTQYF
CDR3 DNA: TGCGCCAGCAGCTTGGCCACGGCAGATACGCAGTATTTT
CDR3 length: 13
J gene: TRBJ2-3
clone size: NA
D gene: NA
V gene: TRBV5-1